This passage covers 8 T cell receptor beta chains from one sample sequenced in a study of control samples from healthy donors and cancer patients. Produced via immunoSEQ multiplex PCR; TCRdb's table is partial and in-frame only. This sample has about 92,000 clones, with roughly four fifths found just once. Sequenced input: blood. The receptors stem from an older woman in good health.

The chain is built from TRBV7-2 and TRBJ2-7; TRBD1 agrees at 9 bases. Trimming at V came to 5 bases and at J to 6 bases, leaving 5 bases not matched to a gene. Looked up from germline, CDR1 is SGHTA and CDR2 is FQGNSA. The CDR3 consists of 13 residues. The CDR3 DNA follows: TGTGCCAGCAGCCGGGACAGGGTTCGCGAGCAGTACTTC. Its protein is CASSRDRVREQYF.

This chain uses TRBV7-9 with TRBJ1-1; D is unclear. Trimming removed 2 bases at V and 6 bases at J, with 10 bases between. The germline CDR1 and CDR2 sequences are SEHNR and FQNEAQ (reference sequence). The CDR3 contains 13 residues. DNA of the CDR3: TGTGCCAGCAGCTTAACCGTCACCGCTGAAGCTTTCTTT. Residues: CASSLTVTAEAFF. Combining the CDR3 with reference TRBV7-9 and TRBJ1-1 gives the whole variable domain DTGVSQNPRHKITKRGQNVTFRCDPISEHNRLYWYRQTLGQGPEFLTYFQNEAQLEKSRLLSDRFSAERPKGSFSTLEIQRTEQGDSAMYLCASSLTVTAEAFFGQGTRLTVV.

This clone was observed once. The rearrangement joins TRBV15 to TRBJ2-1; D might be TRBD2 (7 bases). Trimming stripped 0 bases from V and 6 bases from J, with 12 bases between. The CDR3 covers 15 residues. The germline gives CDR1 LNHNV, CDR2 YYDKDF (reference sequence). CDR3 amino acids: CATSREGGAANEQFF. In DNA form, the CDR3 reads TGTGCCACCAGCAGAGAGGGGGGGGCCGCCAATGAGCAGTTCTTC.

The table lists this clone with a few counts. V usage is TRBV9 and J usage is TRBJ2-1, with TRBD2 matching over 7 bases. The CDR3 totals 13 residues. V was pared by 0 bases and J by 15 bases, with 9 bases of the junction left unmatched. Germline V lookup: CDR1 SGDLS, CDR2 YYNGEE. The CDR3 coding sequence is TGTGCCAGCAGCGTAGACCTTGGCGGGAGTTTGTTCTTC. Translated, it gives CASSVDLGGSLFF.

This rearrangement joins TRBV3-1 (or the pseudogene TRBV3-2) to TRBJ2-7, with 14 bases lining up with TRBD2. The V gene end was trimmed by 4 bases and the J gene end by 2 bases; junction bases not matched to a gene: 7. The CDR3 extends over 17 amino acids. The germline V gene has CDR1 LGHDT and CDR2 YNNKEL (reference sequence). CDR3 protein: CASSRSGTSGGTYEQYF. DNA for the CDR3: TGTGCCAGCAGCCGCTCCGGGACTAGCGGGGGTACCTACGAGCAGTACTTC.

J is TRBJ1-2 and V is TRBV12-3 or TRBV12-4; D is uncertain. The CDR3 sequence is 13 residues long. The V end lost 6 bases, the J end lost 1 base, and 9 bases lay between the germline ends. The CDR3 bases are TGTGCCAGCAGCCCCGTGGGTAACTATGGCTACACCTTC. Its translation is CASSPVGNYGYTF.

This clone was detected only once. J is TRBJ2-2 and V is TRBV6-5; 8 bases map to TRBD1. CDR3 size: 15 residues. Germline CDR1 MNHEY, CDR2 SVGAGI. Trimming removed 6 bases from V and 7 bases from J; junction bases left unmatched: 10. Here the CDR3 DNA reads TGTGCCAGCAGACAATGGGACAGGAGTAACGGGGAGCTGTTTTTT. Its translation is CASRQWDRSNGELFF.

This clone was observed a single time. The chain recombines TRBV10-3 with TRBJ2-7, with D perhaps TRBD2 (6 bases). This CDR3 comprises 12 residues. In germline, CDR1 is ENHRY, CDR2 SYGVKD. V was trimmed by 9 bases and J by 6 bases, leaving 15 bases between them. In DNA, the CDR3 is TGTGCCATTTGGGGCGGGGTCGGCGAGCAGTACTTC. It yields the protein CAIWGGVGEQYF.